This TCR beta chain came from a study of OX40 agonist ivuxolimab in advanced cancers. Study information: The drug used for patients, ivuxolimab, was an agonistic anti-OX40 (CD134) antibody. Every 2 weeks, ivuxolimab was infused into the patients intravenously at between 0.01 and 10 mg/kg.

The data were produced by immunoSEQ multiplex PCR, yet TCRdb's version contains in-frame clones alone and is incomplete. The repertoire holds 80,000 to 100,000 clones, with 86% as singletons. The CDR3 is 12 amino acids. The germline V and J ends were trimmed by 2 bases and 4 bases, with 8 bases remaining between them. Germline-derived CDR1 and CDR2 are GTSNPN and SVGIG (reference sequence). The sample here was CD4+ or CD8+ T cells sorted from blood, taken in a trial of the OX40 agonist ivuxolimab. The TCR sequence derives from an adult with an advanced solid tumor such as melanoma, head and neck, liver or kidney cancer. This sequence joins TRBV30 and TRBJ1-1; the D is unclear. CDR3 nucleotide sequence: TGTGCCTGGAGTACGGGTCGCACTGAAGCTTTCTTT. Amino acid sequence: CAWSTGRTEAFF.